A selection of T cell receptor beta chains follows, all from one sample in a study of Ad26.COV2.S vaccination and SARS-CoV-2 variants. Generated by immunoSEQ multiplex PCR, the TCRdb table keeps only in-frame clones and is missing some. The profile shows about 430,000 clones, about nine tenths of them singletons. This sample comprised peripheral blood, obtained in a trial of Ad26.COV2.S vaccine versus placebo. The receptors originated from a person aged 18-60 years who received the Ad26.COV2.S COVID-19 vaccine or a placebo. Each CDR3 is given with its conserved first and last residue. A D gene is named only where the DNA matches it firmly. A row's size may be missing; if present it is once, few, many or a size class.

TRBJ2-1 TRBV5-1 - - TGCGCCAGCAGCTTGTACACGGGCTCCTACAATGAGCAGTTCTTC CASSLYTGSYNEQFF
TRBJ2-1 TRBV12-3/TRBV12-4 - - TGTGCCAGCAGGGGAAGCGAGCAGTTCTTC CASRGSEQFF
TRBJ2-2 TRBV4-3 - TRBD1 TGCGCCAGCAGCCAGGGGGACAGGAACACCGGGGAGCTGTTTTTT CASSQGDRNTGELFF
TRBJ1-1 TRBV7-2 - - TGTGCCAGCAGCCGCAGGGGTAGCACTGAAGCTTTCTTT CASSRRGSTEAFF
TRBJ2-3 TRBV4-3 - TRBD1 TGCGCCAGCAGCCTCAACAGGGGATGGGGCACAGATACGCAGTATTTT CASSLNRGWGTDTQYF
TRBJ1-5 TRBV19 once - TGTGCCAGTAGCCCAAGTTGGCATCAGCCCCAGCATTTT CASSPSWHQPQHF
TRBJ2-3 TRBV24-1 - TRBD2 TGTGCCACCAGTGATAGACTAGCGGGAGGGCCGGAATCAGATACGCAGTATTTT CATSDRLAGGPESDTQYF
TRBJ1-4 TRBV5-6 - - TGTGCCAGCAGCTTGGGGCGGGGGCCCTATAATGAAAAACTGTTTTTT CASSLGRGPYNEKLFF
TRBJ1-2 TRBV30 - TRBD1 TGTGCCTGGGACAGGGGGAAGGGCTACACCTTC CAWDRGKGYTF
TRBJ1-1 TRBV14 few - TGTGCCAGCAGCCACAGAAATTATCCCAAGAACACTGAAGCTTTCTTT CASSHRNYPKNTEAFF
TRBJ2-3 TRBV20-1 few - TGCAGTGCTGGATTCACAGATACGCAGTATTTT CSAGFTDTQYF
TRBJ2-1 TRBV4-1 few TRBD2 TGCGCCAGCAGCCAATGGGCTCTCGGGACTAGCGGGCCAGGCCCCTACAATGAGCAGTTCTTC CASSQWALGTSGPGPYNEQFF
TRBJ2-7 TRBV7-9 - - TGTGCCAGCAGCGCTCTCCCCAGGGAATACGAGCAGTACTTC CASSALPREYEQYF
TRBJ2-5 TRBV7-8 - - TGTGCCAGCAGCTTGGCTAGCGTGAGGGGAGAGACCCAGTACTTC CASSLASVRGETQYF
TRBJ1-6 TRBV3-1/TRBV3-2 - TRBD1 TGTGCCAGCAGCACAGGGGGCAGAAATTCACCCCTCCACTTT CASSTGGRNSPLHF
TRBJ1-5 TRBV30 - TRBD1 TGTGCCTGGAGCACCGGACAGGGATGGAATCAGCCCCAGCATTTT CAWSTGQGWNQPQHF
TRBJ2-2 TRBV4-3 - - TGCGCCAGCAGCCAAGATCGAGCGGTCGTCACCGGGGAGCTGTTTTTT CASSQDRAVVTGELFF
TRBJ2-5 TRBV4-1 - - TGCGCCAGCAGCCAAGACTTCGGGACCCAGTACTTC CASSQDFGTQYF
TRBJ1-2 TRBV7-2 - - TGTGCCAGCAGCTACCCAACAGGGTACGAAAGCTACACCTTC CASSYPTGYESYTF
TRBJ1-3 TRBV7-9 - TRBD1 TGTGCCAGCAGCTTTCCCCCCGCTGACAGGGAATCTGGAAACACCATATATTTT CASSFPPADRESGNTIYF
TRBJ2-7 TRBV9 - - TGTGCCAGCAGCGTAGTGTGGGTCTACGAGCAGTACTTC CASSVVWVYEQYF
TRBJ1-3 TRBV24-1 - - TGTGCCACCAGTGATCGCCCCCGGGCGGTAGGAAACACCATATATTTT CATSDRPRAVGNTIYF
TRBJ2-1 TRBV5-1 - - TGCGCCAGCACTCTTAGAAACCGGGCCGGAAGGTCCTACAATGAGCAGTTCTTC CASTLRNRAGRSYNEQFF
TRBJ2-7 TRBV5-8 - TRBD2 TGTGCCAGCAGCACACTAGCGGGAGGGTACGAGCAGTACTTC CASSTLAGGYEQYF
TRBJ2-7 TRBV19 - - TGTGCCAGTAGTATTGGGCAGGGAACCTACGAGCAGTACTTC CASSIGQGTYEQYF
TRBJ2-1 TRBV5-4 - TRBD2 TGTGCCAGCAGCTTGGGCTCTCCGGGAGGGCCAGGTGAGCAGTTCTTC CASSLGSPGGPGEQFF
TRBJ2-2 TRBV3-1/TRBV3-2 - TRBD2 TGTGCCAGCAGCCCGCCTAGCGGGCGGGGCACCGGGGAGCTGTTTTTT CASSPPSGRGTGELFF
TRBJ2-7 TRBV28 - TRBD2 TGTGCCAGCACCATAATGGCTAGCGGGACCTACGAGCAGTACTTC CASTIMASGTYEQYF
TRBJ2-7 TRBV2 - TRBD1 TGTGCCAGCACGGGGACAGGGTCTCCCTACGAGCAGTACTTC CASTGTGSPYEQYF
TRBJ2-3 TRBV28 - TRBD2 TGTGCCAGCAGTCCGGCCGGGACTAGCGGGACCACAGATACGCAGTATTTT CASSPAGTSGTTDTQYF
TRBJ2-6 TRBV5-6 - - TGTGCCAGCAGCTTGTGGACCGTCGAATACTCTGGGGCCAACGTCCTGACTTTC CASSLWTVEYSGANVLTF
TRBJ2-1 TRBV6-5 - - TGTGCCAGCAGTTTGACTCCGGACAATGAGCAGTTCTTC CASSLTPDNEQFF
TRBJ1-1 TRBV4-3 - - TGCGCCAGCAGCCAAGAAGCGGTGGGGATGAACACTGAAGCTTTCTTT CASSQEAVGMNTEAFF
TRBJ1-2 TRBV10-3 - TRBD1 TGTGCCATCAGTGACCAAGTGACAGGGCAAGTAACCTTC CAISDQVTGQVTF
TRBJ2-5 TRBV7-9 - - TGTGCCAGCAGCTTAATTGGGATGAGCGAGACCCAGTACTTC CASSLIGMSETQYF
TRBJ2-3 TRBV4-1 - - TGCGCCAGCAGCCAAGTGTTAGCGGATACGCAGTATTTT CASSQVLADTQYF
TRBJ2-1 TRBV28 - - TGTGCCAGCAGTGAGGACCACTACAATGAGCAGTTCTTC CASSEDHYNEQFF
TRBJ2-7 TRBV7-9 once - TGTGCCAGCAGCTACGCCGGGCCCTACGAGCAGTACTTC CASSYAGPYEQYF
TRBJ1-5 TRBV28 - - TGTGCCAGCAGTTTAAGAGGGACGGGCAATCAGCCCCAGCATTTT CASSLRGTGNQPQHF
TRBJ2-7 TRBV5-1 - - TGCGCCAGCAGCGCGGACCCGGGCGCCTACGAGCAGTACTTC CASSADPGAYEQYF
TRBJ2-7 TRBV4-2 once TRBD2 TGTGCCAGCAGCCAAGATCAGGGGCTAGCGGGACAGTACTCCTACGAGCAGTACTTC CASSQDQGLAGQYSYEQYF
TRBJ1-4 TRBV5-1 - - TGCGCCAGCAGATTCGGGGCCTCAACTAATGAAAAACTGTTTTTT CASRFGASTNEKLFF
TRBJ1-5 TRBV10-2 - TRBD1 TGCGCCAGCAGTTGGACAGGGGGAGATCAGCCCCAGCATTTT CASSWTGGDQPQHF
TRBJ1-3 TRBV19 - TRBD1 TGTGCCAGTAGTGACAGGGGACGTCGGGCTAGAAGCTCTGGAAACACCATATATTTT CASSDRGRRARSSGNTIYF
TRBJ1-1 TRBV7-9 - - TGTGCCAGCAGCTCCTACTCGGGCCCCGCATTGAACACTGAAGCTTTCTTT CASSSYSGPALNTEAFF
TRBJ2-1 TRBV21-1 - - TGTGCCAGCAGCAAAGCCCCTAGCGGGAGGGTATACAATGAGCAGTTCTTC CASSKAPSGRVYNEQFF
TRBJ2-7 TRBV5-4 - TRBD2 TGTGCCAGCAGCTTGGGCGGGAGGACTCGACGCATGTACGAGCAGTACTTC CASSLGGRTRRMYEQYF
TRBJ1-2 TRBV6-2/TRBV6-3 - TRBD1 TGTGCCAGCAGTTACGACAGGGGGCATGGCTACACCTTC CASSYDRGHGYTF
TRBJ1-3 TRBV7-8 - - TGTGCCAGCAGCTCCTTAACGATGTCCTCTGGAAACACCATATATTTT CASSSLTMSSGNTIYF
TRBJ2-7 TRBV5-5 - TRBD1 TGTGCCAGCAGCCTTGGGGGGACAGGGCCGTACTTC CASSLGGTGPYF
TRBJ1-3 TRBV2 few - TGTGCCAGCCGTACGGGGGATGGAAACACCATATATTTT CASRTGDGNTIYF
TRBJ2-1 TRBV5-6 - TRBD2 TGTGCCAGCAGCCAGGGACTAGTAAGCCATGAGCAGTTCTTC CASSQGLVSHEQFF
TRBJ2-7 TRBV27 - TRBD1 TGTGCCAGCAGTCGATCCGGGACAGGGTTAGTCTACGAGCAGTACTTC CASSRSGTGLVYEQYF
TRBJ2-7 TRBV29-1 - - TGCAGCGTTGCACCCCGGCTCGGGTCCTACGAGCAGTACTTC CSVAPRLGSYEQYF